A selection of T cell receptor beta chains follows, all from one sample in a study of shared clonotypes between healthy human individuals. Assay used: immunoSEQ multiplex PCR; TCRdb lists only in-frame clones, some missing. The data show 1.6 million or so clones, 96% seen once. The sample was naive CD4+ T cells sorted from blood. The receptors derive from a man aged 25-45 years in good health. The CDR3 runs from the conserved cysteine through the conserved F or W. The D gene is left open where the match is weak.

TGTGCCAGCAGTGAACGACGGCTGAACACTGAAGCTTTCTTT | CASSERRLNTEAFF | TRBV2 | - | TRBJ1-1
TGTGCCAGCAGTCCGACTAGCGGGAGGTTCTACTACGAGCAGTACTTC | CASSPTSGRFYYEQYF | TRBV27 | TRBD2 | TRBJ2-7
TGTGCCAGCAATCTTCAGATCGTCAACACTGAAGCTTTCTTT | CASNLQIVNTEAFF | TRBV2 | - | TRBJ1-1
TGCGCCAGCAGCAAATATCTAGCGGAAGTCACAGATACGCAGTATTTT | CASSKYLAEVTDTQYF | TRBV5-1 | TRBD2 | TRBJ2-3
TGTGCCAGCAGGAAACAGGGGGGACCCTACGAGCAGTACTTC | CASRKQGGPYEQYF | TRBV5-4 | TRBD1 | TRBJ2-7
TGCAGCGTTGAAGAATACGGGGGCGCGATCTATGGCTACACCTTC | CSVEEYGGAIYGYTF | TRBV29-1 | - | TRBJ1-2
TGTGCCAGCAGCGTTAGCGGGAGGGCCGCCGGGGAGCTGTTTTTT | CASSVSGRAAGELFF | TRBV9 | TRBD2 | TRBJ2-2
TGTGCCAGCAGCTTAGAGGTGAACACTGAAGCTTTCTTT | CASSLEVNTEAFF | TRBV11-2 | - | TRBJ1-1
TGTGCCAGCAGTCAAATAAACACCGGGGAGCTGTTTTTT | CASSQINTGELFF | TRBV6-6 | - | TRBJ2-2
TGTGCCAGCACCAATTATTTTGGACAGACGACTAACTATGGCTACACCTTC | CASTNYFGQTTNYGYTF | TRBV27 | - | TRBJ1-2
TGTGCCAGCAGCTTACTACCTTTGCGACTAGCGGGACTCAGAGAGACCCAGTACTTC | CASSLLPLRLAGLRETQYF | TRBV11-2 | TRBD2 | TRBJ2-5
TGTGCCAGCATACTGACAGGGAGGGCCACAGATACGCAGTATTTT | CASILTGRATDTQYF | TRBV25-1 | - | TRBJ2-3
TGTGCCAGCAGCCATGGGATCGATAGCAATCAGCCCCAGCATTTT | CASSHGIDSNQPQHF | TRBV7-6 | - | TRBJ1-5
TGTGCCAGCAGTTTGGAGGGACGGTGGGGAGGCTACACCTTC | CASSLEGRWGGYTF | TRBV28 | - | TRBJ1-2
TGTGCCAGCCAAGGGGTCGGGAGGGCGCACAATGAGCAGTTCTTC | CASQGVGRAHNEQFF | TRBV19 | TRBD2 | TRBJ2-1
TGTGCCAGCAGCTCCGGGACTTACACAGATACGCAGTATTTT | CASSSGTYTDTQYF | TRBV28 | - | TRBJ2-3
TGTGCCAGCAGAAGGGAGCCCCAAGAGACCCAGTACTTC | CASRREPQETQYF | TRBV2 | - | TRBJ2-5